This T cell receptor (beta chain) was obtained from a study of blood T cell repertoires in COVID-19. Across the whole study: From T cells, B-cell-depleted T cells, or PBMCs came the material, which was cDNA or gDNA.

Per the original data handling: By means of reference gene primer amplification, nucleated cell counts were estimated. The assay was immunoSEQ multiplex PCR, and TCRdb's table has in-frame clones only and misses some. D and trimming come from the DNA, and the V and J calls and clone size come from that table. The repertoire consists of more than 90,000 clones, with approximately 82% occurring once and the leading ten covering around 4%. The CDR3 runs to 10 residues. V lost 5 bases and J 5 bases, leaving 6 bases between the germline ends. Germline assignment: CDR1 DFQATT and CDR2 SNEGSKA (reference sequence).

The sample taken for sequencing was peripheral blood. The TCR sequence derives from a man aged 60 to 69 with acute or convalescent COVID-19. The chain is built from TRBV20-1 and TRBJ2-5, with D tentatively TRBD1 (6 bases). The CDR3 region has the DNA TGCAGTGCTCAGGGGGAGACCCAGTACTTC. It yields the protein CSAQGETQYF.